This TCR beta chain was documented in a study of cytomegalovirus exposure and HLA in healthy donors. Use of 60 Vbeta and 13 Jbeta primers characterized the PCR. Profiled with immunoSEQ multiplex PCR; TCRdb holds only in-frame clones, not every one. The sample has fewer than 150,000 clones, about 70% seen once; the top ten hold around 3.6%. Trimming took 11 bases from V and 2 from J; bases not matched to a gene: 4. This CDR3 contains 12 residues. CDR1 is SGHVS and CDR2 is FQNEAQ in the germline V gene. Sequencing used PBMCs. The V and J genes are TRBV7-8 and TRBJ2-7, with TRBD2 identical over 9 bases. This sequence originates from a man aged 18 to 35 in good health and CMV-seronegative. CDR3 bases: TGTGCCTCGGGACTAGCTCCCTACGAGCAGTACTTC. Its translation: CASGLAPYEQYF.